The rows below give T cell receptor beta chains drawn from one sample of a study of shared clonotypes between healthy human individuals. TCRdb's copy holds only in-frame clones and misses some; the assay was immunoSEQ multiplex PCR. The sample has around 690,000 clones, 80% to 95% seen once. Specimen: memory CD8+ T cells from PBMCs. These receptors were obtained from a man aged 18 to 35 in good health. Some clones in this sample may be carry-over from other donors' samples. Both conserved end residues are part of each CDR3. Each record gives: D gene, V gene, J gene, CDR3 DNA, CDR3 protein. The D gene is left open where the match is weak.

D: .; V: TRBV9; J: TRBJ2-3; DNA: TGTGCCAGCAGCGTCGGTTCCACAGATACGCAGTATTTT; CDR3: CASSVGSTDTQYF
D: .; V: TRBV19; J: TRBJ2-1; DNA: TGTGCCAGTAGCGGGGGACTCCTAGGTTATGAGCAGTTCTTC; CDR3: CASSGGLLGYEQFF
D: .; V: TRBV5-4; J: TRBJ1-1; DNA: TGTGCCAGCAGCCCAGGGTGGGGGACTGAAGCTTTCTTT; CDR3: CASSPGWGTEAFF
D: TRBD1; V: TRBV27; J: TRBJ2-2; DNA: TGTGCCAGCAGTTCACGGGACAGGGGCCTCACTTACGCGAACACCGGGGAGCTGTTTTTT; CDR3: CASSSRDRGLTYANTGELFF
D: .; V: TRBV11-3; J: TRBJ2-7; DNA: TGTGCCAGCAAGGACAGTACTTCCTACGAGCAGTACTTC; CDR3: CASKDSTSYEQYF
D: .; V: TRBV7-9; J: TRBJ2-3; DNA: TGTGCCAGCAGCCCACAGTGGGGTTTCAGGGATACGCAGTATTTT; CDR3: CASSPQWGFRDTQYF
D: TRBD1; V: TRBV4-2; J: TRBJ1-2; DNA: TGTGCCAGCAGCTTTGGACAGGTACTTAACTATGGCTACACCTTC; CDR3: CASSFGQVLNYGYTF
D: .; V: TRBV7-8; J: TRBJ2-6; DNA: TGTGCCAGCAGCCTTTTCGCGACAGCCATCTCTGGGGCCAACGTCCTGACTTTC; CDR3: CASSLFATAISGANVLTF
D: .; V: TRBV27; J: TRBJ1-3; DNA: TGTGCCAGCAGTTATTCCATCTCTGGAAACACCATATATTTT; CDR3: CASSYSISGNTIYF
D: .; V: TRBV5-1; J: TRBJ2-7; DNA: TGCGCCAGCAGCTTGGAAATAGGGAACTACGAGCAGTACTTC; CDR3: CASSLEIGNYEQYF
D: .; V: TRBV7-8; J: TRBJ2-7; DNA: TGTGCCAGCAGCTTAGGTTTCGGGGACAAGCACTACGAGCAGTACTTC; CDR3: CASSLGFGDKHYEQYF
D: .; V: TRBV15; J: TRBJ2-1; DNA: TGTGCCACCAGCAGAAAACGACTCGGCAATGAGCAGTTCTTC; CDR3: CATSRKRLGNEQFF
D: TRBD1; V: TRBV11-1; J: TRBJ2-7; DNA: TGTGCCAGCAGCCCCACGGGACAGAACTCCTACGAGCAGTACTTC; CDR3: CASSPTGQNSYEQYF
D: TRBD1; V: TRBV25-1; J: TRBJ1-2; DNA: TGTGCCAGCAGTGCGGCTCGGACAGGGGAGGATGGCTACACCTTC; CDR3: CASSAARTGEDGYTF
D: .; V: TRBV27; J: TRBJ1-1; DNA: TGTGCCAGCAGCTCCCGATACACTGAAGCTTTCTTT; CDR3: CASSSRYTEAFF
D: TRBD2; V: TRBV27; J: TRBJ2-1; DNA: TGTGCCAGCAGTCCGACTAGCCGGGATGAGCAGTTCTTC; CDR3: CASSPTSRDEQFF
D: .; V: TRBV19; J: TRBJ2-5; DNA: TGTGCCAGTAGTGAGAGGAACGCCGTCCAAGAGACCCAGTACTTC; CDR3: CASSERNAVQETQYF
D: .; V: TRBV5-5; J: TRBJ1-1; DNA: TGTGCCAGCAGCTTGGAACGGGGGTGGTACACTGAAGCTTTCTTT; CDR3: CASSLERGWYTEAFF
D: .; V: TRBV14; J: TRBJ2-7; DNA: TGTGCCAGCAGCCAAGGGAGACTCCTTTACGAGCAGTACTTC; CDR3: CASSQGRLLYEQYF
D: TRBD2; V: TRBV19; J: TRBJ2-7; DNA: TGTGCCAGTAGTATCCCCGGGACTATACTATCGGGCGAGCAGTACTTC; CDR3: CASSIPGTILSGEQYF
D: .; V: TRBV6-6; J: TRBJ2-1; DNA: TGTGCCAGCAGTTACGGAGCTGTCGAGGGCAATGAGCAGTTCTTC; CDR3: CASSYGAVEGNEQFF
D: .; V: TRBV5-5; J: TRBJ2-7; DNA: TGTGCCAGCAGCTTATCTGCGGGTTCGGGGGAGCAGTACTTC; CDR3: CASSLSAGSGEQYF
D: TRBD1; V: TRBV28; J: TRBJ1-2; DNA: TGTGCCAGCAGTATAAGGGACAGGGGGCGGCATGGCTACACCTTC; CDR3: CASSIRDRGRHGYTF
D: .; V: TRBV7-2; J: TRBJ2-2; DNA: TGTGCCAGCAGCGCCGATCTGAACACCGGGGAGCTGTTTTTT; CDR3: CASSADLNTGELFF
D: TRBD1; V: TRBV29-1; J: TRBJ1-2; DNA: TGCAGCGTGGGGGGACAGGGAGATGGCTACACCTTC; CDR3: CSVGGQGDGYTF
D: .; V: TRBV28; J: TRBJ2-5; DNA: TGTGCCAGCACCGAAGGACGAAGGGTGGAAGAGACCCAGTACTTC; CDR3: CASTEGRRVEETQYF
D: .; V: TRBV27; J: TRBJ1-2; DNA: TGTGCCAGCAGAGACCTGAGGGGGACTGAGTGGTACTATGGCTACACCTTC; CDR3: CASRDLRGTEWYYGYTF
D: TRBD2; V: TRBV6-1; J: TRBJ2-7; DNA: TGTGCCAGCAGTGAAGATAGGACTAGGCCATACTACGAGCAGTACTTC; CDR3: CASSEDRTRPYYEQYF
D: .; V: TRBV7-5; J: TRBJ1-5; DNA: TGTGTCAGAAGCATAGAAAGGAAAGGACAGCCCCAGCATTTT; CDR3: CVRSIERKGQPQHF